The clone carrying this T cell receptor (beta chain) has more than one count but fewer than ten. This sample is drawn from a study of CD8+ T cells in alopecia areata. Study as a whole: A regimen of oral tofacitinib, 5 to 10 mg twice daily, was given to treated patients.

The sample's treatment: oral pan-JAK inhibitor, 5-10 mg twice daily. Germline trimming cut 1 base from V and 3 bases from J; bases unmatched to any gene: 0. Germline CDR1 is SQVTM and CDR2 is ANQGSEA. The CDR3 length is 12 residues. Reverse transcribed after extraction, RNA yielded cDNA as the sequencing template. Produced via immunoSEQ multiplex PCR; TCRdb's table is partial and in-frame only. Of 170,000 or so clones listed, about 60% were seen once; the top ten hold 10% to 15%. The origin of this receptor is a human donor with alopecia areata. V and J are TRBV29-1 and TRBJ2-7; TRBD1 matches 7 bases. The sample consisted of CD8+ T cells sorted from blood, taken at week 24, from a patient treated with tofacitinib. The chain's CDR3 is CSVEGDSYEQYF. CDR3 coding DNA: TGCAGCGTTGAAGGGGACAGCTACGAGCAGTACTTC.